These 32 T cell receptor beta chains originate from one sample sequenced in a study of T cell repertoires in cytomegalovirus infection. TCRdb recomputed calls from the reads with MiXCR, one row per CDR3 protein. The sample contains 350,000 to 500,000 distinct CDR3 sequences, approximately 30% of which appear only once. Sequencing used PBMCs. These receptors all stem from a human donor in good health (CMV status not recorded). Some clones in this sample may be carry-over from other donors' samples.

The rearrangement uses TRBV2 and TRBJ2-3, with D possibly matching TRBD2 (5 bases). The CDR3 runs 16 residues. V shed 1 base and J shed 6 bases, with 17 bases lying between them. Germline CDR1 is SNHLY and CDR2 is FYNNEI. Here the CDR3 DNA reads TGTGCCAGCAGTGAAGGGACTCTTATCCAAGGCGATACGCAGTATTTT. This codes for CASSEGTLIQGDTQYF.

The genes are TRBV6-5 and TRBJ1-1; D not certain. The V end was cut by 0 bases, the J end by 10 bases, with 12 bases between. The CDR3 has 13 amino acids. The germline V gene encodes CDR1 MNHEY and CDR2 SVGAGI. The CDR3 spells CASSYSKDARAFF. The CDR3 DNA is TGTGCCAGCAGTTACTCCAAGGACGCGAGAGCTTTCTTT.

The V gene is TRBV19, the J gene TRBJ2-1; D remains unclear. V was cut by 1 base and J by 8 bases, with 12 bases left in between. The CDR3 is 14 amino acids. Germline values: CDR1 LNHDA, CDR2 SQIVND (reference sequence). The chain's CDR3 is CASSIGFDNHEQFF. In nucleotides, the CDR3 is TGTGCCAGTAGTATAGGCTTCGACAACCATGAGCAGTTCTTC.

This clonotype was detected ten times or more. The V and J genes are TRBV14 and TRBJ1-1; 7 bases are a match to TRBD1. CDR1 is SGHDN and CDR2 is FVKESK in the germline V gene. V was clipped by 4 bases and J by 6 bases; unmatched bases: 5. This CDR3 spans 13 amino acids. As DNA, the CDR3 is TGTGCCAGCAGCCGGACAGGCCGTCCTGAAGCTTTCTTT. Translation gives CASSRTGRPEAFF.

The chain is built from TRBV30 and TRBJ2-5; D is undetermined. Germline CDR1 is GTSNPN and CDR2 is SVGIG (reference sequence). CDR3 size: 13 residues. V was shortened by 1 base and J by 0 bases, with 6 bases between the two germline ends. CDR3 region: CAWSGVYQETQYF. CDR3 nucleotides: TGTGCCTGGAGTGGGGTGTACCAAGAGACCCAGTACTTC.

V usage is TRBV15 and J usage is TRBJ1-1, with 8 nucleotides matching TRBD1. The CDR3 covers 15 residues. From germline, CDR1 is LNHNV and CDR2 YYDKDF (reference sequence). Trimming at V came to 0 bases and at J to 3 bases, leaving 3 bases not matched to a gene. The CDR3 DNA reads as TGTGCCACCAGCAGAGATGGGACAGGATACACTGAAGCTTTCTTT. Encoded protein: CATSRDGTGYTEAFF.

This clonotype was recorded a few times. The chain links TRBV7-9 to TRBJ1-4; D unclear. This CDR3 comprises 15 residues. Trimming left V 5 bases short and J 4 bases short, with 14 bases between. Per the germline V gene, CDR1 is SEHNR and CDR2 is FQNEAQ (reference sequence). The CDR3 DNA follows: TGTGCCAGCAGCCTAGAAAGGTCAAATAATGAAAAACTGTTTTTT. Encoded protein: CASSLERSNNEKLFF. The complete variable domain, with remaining parts taken from reference TRBV7-9 and TRBJ1-4, reads DTGVSQNPRHKITKRGQNVTFRCDPISEHNRLYWYRQTLGQGPEFLTYFQNEAQLEKSRLLSDRFSAERPKGSFSTLEIQRTEQGDSAMYLCASSLERSNNEKLFFGSGTQLSVL.

Ten or more counts support this clonotype. The V gene is TRBV12-3 or TRBV12-4, the J gene TRBJ1-1, with D hard to call. V shed 6 bases and J shed 1 base, with 15 bases lying between them. This CDR3 contains 15 residues. CDR3 loop: CASSPHAGRNTEAFF. The CDR3 DNA is TGTGCCAGCAGCCCCCACGCGGGGAGGAACACTGAAGCTTTCTTT.

This clonotype was picked up a small number of times. The chain couples TRBV6-5 to TRBJ1-6, with no clear D. The CDR3 is made up of 14 amino acids. V lost 0 bases and J 6 bases, leaving 6 bases between the germline ends. Germline values: CDR1 MNHEY, CDR2 SVGAGI. CDR3 in amino acids: CASSYSDGNSPLHF. In nucleotides, the CDR3 is TGTGCCAGCAGTTACTCGGACGGTAATTCACCCCTCCACTTT.

The table lists this clonotype with many counts. V usage is TRBV7-8 and J usage is TRBJ1-1; maybe TRBD1 (5 bases). V was trimmed by 5 bases and J by 7 bases, leaving 8 bases between them. The germline gives CDR1 SGHVS, CDR2 FQNEAQ. The CDR3 sequence is 11 residues long. CDR3 region: CASSLQDEAFF. CDR3 nucleotides: TGTGCCAGCAGCCTACAGGATGAAGCTTTCTTT.

This chain uses TRBV4-3 with TRBJ2-1; no clear D gene. This CDR3 is built from 14 residues. Germline V gives CDR1 LGHNA, CDR2 YSLEER. Between the trimmed V and J ends, which lost 1 base and 6 bases, there was a span of 10 bases. The DNA of the CDR3 is TGCGCCAGCAGCCAAGTGAGGCAGGCCAATGAGCAGTTCTTC. Translation gives CASSQVRQANEQFF.

The gene calls are TRBV4-3 and TRBJ2-5; 12 nucleotides match TRBD1. The CDR3 has 15 amino acids. Germline V lookup: CDR1 LGHNA, CDR2 YSLEER. J gave up 5 bases and V 3 bases, and 4 bases lay outside the gene matches. CDR3 residues: CASSQGQGAGETQYF. In DNA form, the CDR3 reads TGCGCCAGCAGCCAGGGACAGGGGGCAGGGGAGACCCAGTACTTC.

Concerning this clonotype: With a much larger clone just one base away, this may be a read error. No conserved phenylalanine or tryptophan is present at the end of the CDR3, so a read error is the likely explanation. The genes are TRBV7-9 and TRBJ1-4; the D is unclear. The CDR3 spans 15 residues. The germline V gene has CDR1 SEHNR and CDR2 FQNEAQ (reference sequence). V was shortened by 6 bases and J by 8 bases, with 19 bases between the two germline ends. CDR3 DNA sequence: TGTGCCAGCAGAAAAACAGTGAATGATGGCGAAAAACTGTTTTGT. It is translated as CASRKTVNDGEKLFC.

As concerns this clonotype: A much larger clone differs by one base, so this may be a read error. This sequence joins TRBV4-1 and TRBJ1-1, with 9 bases identical to TRBD1. The CDR3 consists of 15 residues. Germline values: CDR1 MGHRA, CDR2 YSYEKL. The CDR3 sequence: CASSRPGQGNTKAFF. The CDR3 bases are TGCGCCAGCAGCCGCCCCGGACAGGGGAACACTAAAGCTTTCTTT.

The chain carries TRBV29-1 and TRBJ2-7; 11 nucleotides agree with TRBD1. The CDR3 has 15 residues. In germline, CDR1 is SQVTM, CDR2 ANQGSEA. V trimming: 2 bases; J trimming: 3 bases; junction bases outside the gene matches: 6. The CDR3 sequence: CSVEIGDRGDYEQYF. The CDR3 region has the DNA TGCAGCGTTGAAATAGGGGACAGGGGGGACTACGAGCAGTACTTC.

The rearrangement uses TRBV12-3 or TRBV12-4 and TRBJ1-2; D remains unclear. The CDR3 is made up of 12 amino acids. The V end lost 3 bases, the J end lost 13 bases, and 15 bases lay between the germline ends. Here the CDR3 DNA reads TGTGCCAGCAGTTTCCCAAACTATTGCTCCACCTTC. Translation: CASSFPNYCSTF.

This clonotype turned up a few times. V is TRBV13 and J is TRBJ2-5, with D maybe TRBD2 (5 bases). With 3 bases removed from V and 2 bases from J, the gap between germline ends came to 13 bases. The germline CDR1 and CDR2 sequences are PRHDT and FYEKMQ (reference sequence). The CDR3 covers 15 residues. Here the CDR3 DNA reads TGTGCCAGCAGCTTCATAGCATCGGGACAAGAGACCCAGTACTTC. It is translated as CASSFIASGQETQYF.

Here the CDR3 DNA reads TGTGCCAGCAGTAACGAGAAGAGGGGCTCCTACAATGAGCAGTTCTTC. Its translation is CASSNEKRGSYNEQFF. This chain links TRBV27 with TRBJ2-1; D possibly matches TRBD1 or TRBD2 (5 bases each). Germline lookup yields CDR1 MNHEY and CDR2 SMNVEV (reference sequence). The CDR3 is made up of 16 amino acids. The germline V and J ends were trimmed by 5 bases and 0 bases, with 14 bases remaining between them.

This clonotype showed up many times. This chain joins TRBV12-3 or TRBV12-4 and TRBJ1-3; unclear D gene. Trimming shortened V by 5 bases and J by 0 bases, and 8 bases separated the two germline ends. This CDR3 is built from 14 residues. CDR3 sequence: CASSPSDSGNTIYF. The CDR3 nucleotides read TGTGCCAGCAGTCCCTCAGACTCTGGAAACACCATATATTTT.

V and J are TRBV5-1 and TRBJ1-3, with D uncertain. Germline CDR1 and CDR2: SGHRS and YFSETQ. The CDR3 consists of 15 residues. V dropped 4 bases and J dropped 3 bases, with 14 bases sitting between them. DNA of the CDR3: TGCGCCAGCAGCCTCGGCGGCGCGAATGGAAACACCATATATTTT. Amino acids: CASSLGGANGNTIYF. The full variable domain, completed using reference TRBV5-1 and TRBJ1-3, is KAGVTQTPRYLIKTRGQQVTLSCSPISGHRSVSWYQQTPGQGLQFLFEYFSETQRNKGNFPGRFSGRQFSNSRSEMNVSTLELGDSALYLCASSLGGANGNTIYFGEGSWLTVV.

This clonotype was found many times. V and J are TRBV7-2 and TRBJ1-5; 7 bases are shared with TRBD1. This CDR3 region has 15 residues. In germline, CDR1 is SGHTA, CDR2 FQGNSA. V lost 1 base to trimming and J lost 7 bases; unmatched junction nucleotides: 7. CDR3 sequence: CASSLVAGGLQPQHF. CDR3 coding DNA: TGTGCCAGCAGCTTAGTGGCAGGGGGGTTACAGCCCCAGCATTTT. The full variable domain, in which reference TRBV7-2 and TRBJ1-5 provide the parts outside the CDR3, is GAGVSQSPSNKVTEKGKDVELRCDPISGHTALYWYRQSLGQGLEFLIYFQGNSAPDKSGLPSDRFSAERTGGSVSTLTIQRTQQEDSAVYLCASSLVAGGLQPQHFGDGTRLSIL.

This clonotype was seen a few times. The chain is built from TRBV15 and TRBJ1-1; no definite D call. The CDR3 covers 11 residues. V gave up 2 bases and J gave up 7 bases, with 5 bases separating them. Germline CDR1 LNHNV, CDR2 YYDKDF (reference sequence). The CDR3 nucleotides read TGTGCCACCAGCAGATCTATTGAAGCTTTCTTT. Translating gives CATSRSIEAFF.

The chain links TRBV6-6 to TRBJ2-3, with D perhaps TRBD1 or TRBD2 (6 bases each). From germline, CDR1 is MNHNY and CDR2 SVGAGI (reference sequence). The CDR3 extends over 11 amino acids. Trimming shortened V by 6 bases and J by 10 bases, and 11 bases separated the two germline ends. CDR3 amino acids: CASRQGGAQYF. The CDR3 coding sequence is TGTGCCAGCAGACAGGGAGGAGCGCAGTATTTT.

This clonotype was picked up a small number of times. V is TRBV7-2 and J is TRBJ2-7; D gene ambiguous. Germline CDR1 reads SGHTA; CDR2 reads FQGNSA. CDR3 size: 15 residues. V lost 6 bases and J lost 0, with 15 bases in between. CDR3 residues: CASRPQAISSYEQYF. Written as DNA, the CDR3 is TGTGCCAGCAGGCCTCAGGCGATTAGCTCCTACGAGCAGTACTTC.

This clonotype has more than one count but fewer than ten. The chain uses TRBV29-1 and TRBJ1-1; D may be TRBD1 (6 bases). The V gene lost 1 base and the J gene lost 3 bases, with 18 bases spanning the gap. This CDR3 comprises 16 residues. CDR1 and CDR2 (germline): SQVTM, ANQGSEA. CDR3 in DNA: TGCAGCGTTGAAGGACTGACGGGGGGCAGAGACACTGAAGCTTTCTTT. Translation gives CSVEGLTGGRDTEAFF.

V usage is TRBV30 and J usage is TRBJ2-3, with no clear D. Germline loops: CDR1 GTSNPN, CDR2 SVGIG (reference sequence). The germline V and J ends were trimmed by 8 bases and 2 bases, with 11 bases remaining between them. The CDR3 runs 12 residues. The CDR3 DNA sequence: TGTGCCGGTAGACCAACCACAGATACGCAGTATTTT. This encodes CAGRPTTDTQYF.

This clonotype came up many times. This chain connects TRBV6-2 or TRBV6-3 to TRBJ2-1, with D perhaps being TRBD1 or TRBD2 (5 bases each). Deletions cut 1 base from V and 7 bases from J, with 14 bases between. Germline V gene sequence: CDR1 MNHEY, CDR2 SVGEGT. The CDR3 sequence is 15 residues long. The CDR3, as DNA: TGTGCCAGCAGTTACTGGGGCCGGGGTGGAAATGAGCAGTTCTTC. Amino acid sequence: CASSYWGRGGNEQFF.

In its sample, this clonotype was seen once. CDR3 protein: CASSFDPEGLQETQYF. The CDR3 DNA follows: TGTGCCAGCAGCTTTGACCCCGAGGGCCTCCAAGAGACCCAGTACTTC. The rearrangement uses TRBV5-4 and TRBJ2-5, with a possible D match to TRBD2 (5 bases). Germline lookup yields CDR1 SGHNT and CDR2 YYREEE (reference sequence). This CDR3 comprises 16 residues. Deletions cut 2 bases from V and 1 base from J, with 15 bases between.

V is TRBV7-2 and J is TRBJ2-5; 9 positions match TRBD1. V dropped 3 bases and J dropped 0; count of bases not matched to a gene: 8. Germline CDR1 and CDR2: SGHTA and FQGNSA. The CDR3 consists of 17 residues. The CDR3 nucleotides are TGTGCCAGCAGCTTCCCGCGGACAGGGGCCGACCAAGAGACCCAGTACTTC. This encodes CASSFPRTGADQETQYF.

The V call is TRBV10-3, the J call TRBJ1-5, with 8 bases aligning to TRBD1. Germline V gene sequence: CDR1 ENHRY, CDR2 SYGVKD. The CDR3 extends over 15 amino acids. Trimming took 4 bases from V and 7 from J; bases not matched to a gene: 9. DNA of the CDR3: TGTGCCATCAGTGCGGGGACAGGACCTGTGCAGCCCCAGCATTTT. As protein: CAISAGTGPVQPQHF.

Only a few counts were recorded for this clonotype. The chain joins TRBV10-3 to TRBJ1-1, with TRBD1 matching over 8 bases. CDR3 length: 13 residues. CDR1 ENHRY and CDR2 SYGVKD come from the germline V gene. The V and J ends lost 5 bases and 1 base, in that order; junction bases with no gene match: 0. CDR3 sequence (DNA): TGTGCCATCAGTCAGGGGGCGAACACTGAAGCTTTCTTT. Protein sequence: CAISQGANTEAFF.

This clonotype has more than one count but fewer than ten. V is TRBV7-9 and J is TRBJ2-5; TRBD2 agrees at 7 bases. Germline V CDR1 and CDR2: SEHNR, FQNEAQ (reference sequence). The CDR3 runs to 15 residues. V lost 7 bases and J lost 2; bases outside the gene matches: 10. Here the CDR3 reads CASISGGGVQETQYF. The DNA for the CDR3 is TGTGCCAGCATCTCTGGTGGGGGGGTACAAGAGACCCAGTACTTC.